This T cell receptor (beta chain) was sequenced for a study of OX40 agonist ivuxolimab in advanced cancers. Repertoires were generated with immunoSEQ multiplex PCR, while TCRdb's copy carries only in-frame clones and drops some. The sample records about 80,000 clones, 86% being singletons. The investigators sampled blood at baseline, at cycle 4 day 1, and at cycle 7 day 1. Study results and caveats: At doses 0.1 to 3.0 mg/kg, CD4+ and CD8+ clones expanded.

With regard to this clone: Its specificity is unknown.

This TCR was recovered from an adult with an advanced solid tumor such as melanoma, head and neck, liver or kidney cancer. Sequences were derived from CD4+ or CD8+ T cells sorted from blood, sampled in a trial of the OX40 agonist ivuxolimab.

CDR3 sequence: CASSLALGGANTEAFF. The CDR3 DNA reads TGCGCCAGCAGCTTGGCCTTGGGGGGAGCGAACACTGAAGCTTTCTTT. The chain recombines TRBV5-1 with TRBJ1-1; weak D call: TRBD1 (5 bases). The CDR3 runs 16 residues. V was cut by 0 bases and J by 1 base, with 13 bases left in between. Germline CDR1 SGHRS, CDR2 YFSETQ.